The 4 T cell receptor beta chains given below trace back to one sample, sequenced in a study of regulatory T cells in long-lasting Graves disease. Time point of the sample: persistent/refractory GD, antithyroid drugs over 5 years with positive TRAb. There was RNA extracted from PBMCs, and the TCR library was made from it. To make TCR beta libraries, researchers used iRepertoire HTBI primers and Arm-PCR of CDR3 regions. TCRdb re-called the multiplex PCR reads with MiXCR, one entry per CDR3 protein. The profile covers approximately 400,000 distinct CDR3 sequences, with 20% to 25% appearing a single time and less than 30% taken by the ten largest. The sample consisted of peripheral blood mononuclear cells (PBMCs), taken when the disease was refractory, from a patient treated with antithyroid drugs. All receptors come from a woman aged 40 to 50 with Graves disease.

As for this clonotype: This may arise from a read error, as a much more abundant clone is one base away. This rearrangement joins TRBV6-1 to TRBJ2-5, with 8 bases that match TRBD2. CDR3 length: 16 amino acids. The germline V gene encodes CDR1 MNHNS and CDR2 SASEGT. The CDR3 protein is CAGSPRFGRGQETQYF. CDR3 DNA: TGTGCCGGCAGTCCCCGCTTCGGGAGGGGACAAGAGACCCAGTACTTC.

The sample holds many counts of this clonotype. CDR3 residues: CATSRVGGTEAFF. CDR3 coding DNA: TGTGCCACCAGCAGAGTGGGGGGCACTGAAGCTTTCTTT. The V gene is TRBV15, the J gene TRBJ1-1; tentatively, D is TRBD1 (5 bases). This CDR3 comprises 13 residues. Germline V lookup: CDR1 LNHNV, CDR2 YYDKDF (reference sequence). Trimming pared 1 base from V and 4 bases from J, leaving 7 bases between.

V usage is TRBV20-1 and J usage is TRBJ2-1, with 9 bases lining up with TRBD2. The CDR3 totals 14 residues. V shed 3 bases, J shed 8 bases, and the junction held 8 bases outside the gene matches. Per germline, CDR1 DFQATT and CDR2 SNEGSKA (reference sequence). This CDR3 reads CSASNSGSGYEQFF. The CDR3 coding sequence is TGCAGTGCTAGCAATAGCGGGAGTGGGTATGAGCAGTTCTTC.

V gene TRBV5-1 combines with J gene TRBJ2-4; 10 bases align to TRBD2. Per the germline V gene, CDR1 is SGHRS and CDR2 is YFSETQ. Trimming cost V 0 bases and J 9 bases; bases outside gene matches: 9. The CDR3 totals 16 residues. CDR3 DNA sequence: TGCGCCAGCAGCTTGGCCCAGAGCGGGAGGGGGAGCATTCAGTACTTC. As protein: CASSLAQSGRGSIQYF.